Described below is a single T cell receptor beta chain sequence and its context. The antigen is undetermined. Caucasian adults living in Nashville, Tennessee, provided all samples. TCRdb keeps only in-frame clones here, not all; method: immunoSEQ multiplex PCR. The data contain approximately 700,000 clones, roughly 73% of them singletons. CDR1 is SGDLS, CDR2 YYNGEE, per germline. The CDR3 loop spans 15 amino acids. J gave up 5 bases and V 0 bases, and 7 bases lay outside the gene matches. This sample stems from a study of shared clonotypes between healthy human individuals. Study in general: Serving as donors were a couple of women and three men, whose ages spanned 18 to 49.

Study-level findings and limits: Clonotypes that were shared across four donors made up roughly 5% of naive CD4 clonotypes.

The sample comprised memory CD4+ T cells sorted from blood. The subset here: CD45RA-negative fraction. This rearrangement joins TRBV9 to TRBJ1-1; 7 nucleotides line up with TRBD1. This TCR was sampled from a woman in her twenties or thirties in good health. The CDR3 DNA is TGTGCCAGCAGCGTAGCCAGGGGGGAAGGTACTGAAGCTTTCTTT. It encodes CASSVARGEGTEAFF.